The 11 T cell receptor beta chains below all came from one sample that was sequenced in a study of OX40 agonist ivuxolimab in advanced cancers. Using immunoSEQ multiplex PCR, the repertoire was profiled, and TCRdb retains in-frame clones only, with some absent. The sample lists some 27,000 clones, 80% to 90% occurring once. Material: CD4+ or CD8+ T cells sorted from blood, obtained in a trial of the OX40 agonist ivuxolimab. The receptors come from an adult with an advanced solid tumor such as melanoma, head and neck, liver or kidney cancer.

This chain joins TRBV11-2 and TRBJ1-6; D might be TRBD1 (6 bases). From germline, CDR1 is SGHAT and CDR2 FQNNGV. V lost 1 base and J lost 4, with 11 bases in between. CDR3 length equals 16 residues. The CDR3 sequence is CASSLVPRGYNSPLHF. CDR3 DNA: TGTGCCAGCAGCTTAGTCCCCAGGGGATATAATTCACCCCTCCACTTT.

A single count supports this clone. The CDR3 DNA sequence: TGTGCCAGCAGCCCACGGGACAGTACGAACACTGAAGCTTTCTTT. Translation gives CASSPRDSTNTEAFF. The chain employs TRBV9 and TRBJ1-1; 7 bases agree with TRBD1. The CDR3 runs to 15 residues. Germline trimming cut 4 bases from V and 1 base from J; bases unmatched to any gene: 7. CDR1 and CDR2 (germline): SGDLS, YYNGEE.

In this sample, this clone is medium-sized. The chain uses TRBV2 and TRBJ2-3, with TRBD2 as a possible D gene (6 bases). The CDR3 is made up of 15 amino acids. Germline V CDR1 and CDR2: SNHLY, FYNNEI. The ends were cut back, 9 bases at V and 2 bases at J, with 18 bases in the middle. For the CDR3, the DNA is TGTGCCAGTTTAAGGCGGGACGTGCCCACAGATACGCAGTATTTT. It encodes CASLRRDVPTDTQYF.

The CDR3 bases are TGCGCCAGCAGCCTCCGCTTGGGGGAGATTGAAAAACTGTTTTTT. This sequence encodes CASSLRLGEIEKLFF. The J gene is TRBJ1-4, the V gene TRBV4-3; a possible D gene is TRBD1 (5 bases). Deletions cut 4 bases from V and 7 bases from J, with 16 bases between. The germline V gene encodes CDR1 LGHNA and CDR2 YSLEER. The CDR3 sequence is 15 residues long.

This clone was picked up one time. The chain has TRBV6-6 and TRBJ1-4; D possibly corresponds to TRBD1 (6 bases). The CDR3 has 15 amino acids. V dropped 0 bases and J dropped 7 bases, with 12 bases sitting between them. Per the germline V gene, CDR1 is MNHNY and CDR2 is SVGAGI (reference sequence). CDR3 sequence: CASSYSHRVGEKLFF. As DNA, the CDR3 is TGTGCCAGCAGTTACTCTCACAGGGTGGGTGAAAAACTGTTTTTT.

As for this clone: At one boundary the junction diverges from the germline segment, which might be a read error. V usage is TRBV6-5 and J usage is TRBJ2-5; D might be TRBD1 or TRBD2, each matching 5 bases. Germline V gene lookup returns CDR1 MNHEY and CDR2 SVGAGI. This CDR3 comprises 9 residues. CDR3 sequence: CARLRDPDF. The CDR3 coding sequence is TGTGCCAGATTAAGGGACCCGGACTTC.

The chain carries TRBV6-1 and TRBJ2-2; 9 bases align to TRBD1. Germline V CDR1 and CDR2: MNHNS, SASEGT. Losses at the gene ends were 5 bases for V and 6 bases for J; bases not matched to a gene: 7. This CDR3 has 15 amino acids. The CDR3 DNA reads TGTGCCAGCAGTTTGCCTGGACAGGGGTCCGGGGAGCTGTTTTTT. Translation gives CASSLPGQGSGELFF.

The chain employs TRBV2 and TRBJ1-5; the D gene is possibly TRBD1 (6 bases). Germline values: CDR1 SNHLY, CDR2 FYNNEI. CDR3 size: 14 residues. V lost 6 bases to trimming and J lost 6 bases, with 15 bases between them. The CDR3 DNA sequence: TGTGCCAGCAGCGGCGGAGGGGGAATTCAGCCCCAGCATTTT. Its translation: CASSGGGGIQPQHF.

This clone is labeled medium-sized (0.01 to 0.1%). This chain joins TRBV28 and TRBJ2-7; 7 positions match TRBD1. After removal of 8 bases from V and 5 bases from J, the junction contained 6 bases not matched to a gene. Germline loops: CDR1 MDHEN, CDR2 SYDVKM. The CDR3 loop spans 12 amino acids. DNA of the CDR3: TGTGCCAGCCGACCGGACAGGAACGAGCAGTACTTC. It translates to CASRPDRNEQYF.

The chain carries TRBV7-6 and TRBJ2-7; D is unclear. There are 11 residues in the CDR3. Germline V lookup: CDR1 SGHVS, CDR2 FNYEAQ. Trimming took 7 bases from V and 2 from J, leaving 6 bases between them. The CDR3 bases are TGTGCCAGCATGGGGACCTACGAGCAGTACTTC. Translation gives CASMGTYEQYF.

The gene calls are TRBV6-6 and TRBJ2-5; D is unclear. Trimming removed 0 bases from V and 4 bases from J, with 9 bases in between. Germline loops: CDR1 MNHNY, CDR2 SVGAGI (reference sequence). The length of the CDR3 is 14 residues. CDR3 loop: CASSYSRRGETQYF. The CDR3 bases are TGTGCCAGCAGTTACTCGCGGAGAGGAGAGACCCAGTACTTC.